The next 14 T cell receptor beta chains were all read from a single sample in a study of blood T cell repertoires in COVID-19 (TCRdb year 2020). Library construction relied on the immunoSEQ multiplex PCR assay. TCRdb obtained this table from immuneACCESS and retained in-frame rearrangements with V and J assigned. These tables miss some clones; where compared with another copy, unresolved V genes account for less than half of the shortfall, and the remainder is unexplained. For this sample the table gives 70,000 or so clones, of which about 87% were detected only once. The top ten constitute over 6.5% of the sample. The sequencing input was peripheral blood. Every receptor here comes from an elderly woman with active COVID-19.

The V gene is TRBV27, the J gene TRBJ1-3; D unclear. Germline values: CDR1 MNHEY, CDR2 SMNVEV (reference sequence). Trimming removed 6 bases from V and 9 bases from J, with 18 bases in between. CDR3 length equals 14 residues. CDR3 DNA: TGTGCCAGCAGGGGGAGGTACCCTGATTTCACCATATATTTT. Translation gives CASRGRYPDFTIYF.

This sequence joins TRBV3-1 (or the pseudogene TRBV3-2) and TRBJ2-7; TRBD1 matches 10 bases. Germline CDR1 and CDR2: LGHDT and YNNKEL (reference sequence). The CDR3 contains 14 residues. With 8 bases clipped from V and 3 bases from J, the junction kept 7 bases outside the gene matches. This chain's CDR3 is CASQGGQGFYEQYF. The CDR3 DNA reads as TGTGCCAGCCAAGGGGGACAGGGGTTCTACGAGCAGTACTTC.

The J gene is TRBJ2-5, the V gene TRBV30, with a possible D match to TRBD1 (5 bases). This CDR3 region has 12 residues. The V gene's germline CDR1 is GTSNPN and CDR2 SVGIG (reference sequence). V lost 3 bases and J lost 5, with 10 bases in between. DNA for the CDR3: TGTGCCTGGAGCCCAGGGCGGGAGACCCAGTACTTC. Amino acid sequence: CAWSPGRETQYF. Filled out from reference TRBV30 and TRBJ2-5, the complete variable domain reads SQTIHQWPATLVQPVGSPLSLECTVEGTSNPNLYWYRQAAGRGLQLLFYSVGIGQISSEVPQNLSASRPQDRQFILSSKKLLLSDSGFYLCAWSPGRETQYFGPGTRLLVL.

The rearrangement joins TRBV19 to TRBJ2-5, with D possibly matching TRBD2 (5 bases). The CDR3 sequence is 14 residues long. The V gene lost 4 bases and the J gene lost 1 base, with 10 bases spanning the gap. The germline CDR1 and CDR2 sequences are LNHDA and SQIVND (reference sequence). The CDR3 DNA is TGTGCCAGTAGTACCTCGCGGGTCCAAGAGACCCAGTACTTC. Translation gives CASSTSRVQETQYF.

The V gene is TRBV19, the J gene TRBJ2-3; 7 bases fit TRBD2. The CDR3 has 14 residues. V lost 5 bases, J lost 4 bases, and 6 bases stayed unmatched. Germline assignment: CDR1 LNHDA and CDR2 SQIVND (reference sequence). The CDR3 spells CASSVLASADTQYF. As DNA, the CDR3 is TGTGCCAGTAGTGTACTAGCGTCTGCAGATACGCAGTATTTT.

The gene calls are TRBV27 and TRBJ2-1; 15 positions match TRBD2. This CDR3 has 17 amino acids. J was trimmed by 5 bases and V by 4 bases; bases with no gene match: 6. Germline V lookup: CDR1 MNHEY, CDR2 SMNVEV (reference sequence). CDR3 sequence: CASSSGLAGGENNEQFF. The DNA for the CDR3 is TGTGCCAGCAGTTCTGGACTAGCGGGAGGGGAAAACAATGAGCAGTTCTTC.

This rearrangement joins TRBV27 to TRBJ2-7; 12 bases are shared with TRBD2. V shed 6 bases, J shed 2 bases, and the junction held 2 bases outside the gene matches. CDR1 is MNHEY and CDR2 is SMNVEV in the germline V gene (reference sequence). The CDR3 sequence is 14 residues long. This CDR3 is CASSRLAGAYEQYF. The CDR3 nucleotides are TGTGCCAGCAGCAGACTAGCGGGGGCCTACGAGCAGTACTTC.

This clone turned up a few times. The rearrangement links TRBV19 to TRBJ1-5; D gene unclear. The ends were cut back, 2 bases at V and 1 base at J, with 12 bases in the middle. The CDR3 runs 16 residues. Germline V gives CDR1 LNHDA, CDR2 SQIVND (reference sequence). Here the CDR3 reads CASSIYGVRSNQPQHF. CDR3 coding DNA: TGTGCCAGTAGTATATATGGAGTCCGGAGCAATCAGCCCCAGCATTTT.

This clone was detected a few times. This chain joins TRBV5-1 and TRBJ2-7, with D perhaps matching TRBD2 (5 bases). Trimming took off 4 bases at V and 3 bases at J, with 8 bases between the two ends. From germline, CDR1 is SGHRS and CDR2 YFSETQ. The CDR3 covers 12 residues. CDR3 amino acids: CASSPTSYEQYF. The CDR3 coding sequence is TGCGCCAGCAGCCCAACTAGCTACGAGCAGTACTTC. Looking up the rest from reference TRBV5-1 and TRBJ2-7 gives the full variable domain: KAGVTQTPRYLIKTRGQQVTLSCSPISGHRSVSWYQQTPGQGLQFLFEYFSETQRNKGNFPGRFSGRQFSNSRSEMNVSTLELGDSALYLCASSPTSYEQYFGPGTRLTVT.

This clone has more than one count but fewer than ten. This chain joins TRBV6-5 and TRBJ1-2; 8 bases align to TRBD1. Germline trimming cut 5 bases from V and 6 bases from J; bases unmatched to any gene: 8. From germline, CDR1 is MNHEY and CDR2 SVGAGI. The CDR3 has 14 amino acids. The CDR3 sequence: CASSRTRQGHGYTF. The CDR3 region has the DNA TGTGCCAGCAGTCGAACCCGACAGGGGCATGGCTACACCTTC.

The CDR3 loop is CASSATLTIDTQYF. The DNA of the CDR3 is TGTGCCAGCAGTGCTACCTTAACGATAGATACGCAGTATTTT. The chain has TRBV2 and TRBJ2-3; D is unclear. Germline V gene sequence: CDR1 SNHLY, CDR2 FYNNEI. Trimming took off 4 bases at V and 5 bases at J, with 13 bases between the two ends. The CDR3 contains 14 residues.

The chain joins TRBV19 to TRBJ2-4; weak D call: TRBD1 (5 bases). Trimming removed 4 bases at V and 15 bases at J, with 19 bases between. The CDR3 consists of 13 residues. Germline CDR1 LNHDA, CDR2 SQIVND (reference sequence). CDR3 nucleotides: TGTGCCAGTAGTAATTTAGGCAGGGTGGGGATGTACTTC. This translates into CASSNLGRVGMYF.

The chain is built from TRBV4-2 and TRBJ2-2, with TRBD2 identical over 9 bases. V dropped 3 bases and J dropped 8; count of bases not matched to a gene: 13. In germline, CDR1 is LGHNA, CDR2 YNFKEQ. This CDR3 contains 17 residues. CDR3 sequence: CASSHTIPAGGRGELFF. CDR3 in DNA: TGTGCCAGCAGCCATACCATTCCAGCGGGAGGACGTGGGGAGCTGTTTTTT.

The genes are TRBV27 and TRBJ2-7; 8 nucleotides line up with TRBD2. Germline CDR1 MNHEY, CDR2 SMNVEV (reference sequence). The CDR3 is 15 amino acids. V gave up 8 bases and J gave up 0 bases; unmatched junction bases: 9. CDR3 nucleotide sequence: TGTGCCAGCGGAAGGAAGCGGGAGCCCTCCTACGAGCAGTACTTC. This translates into CASGRKREPSYEQYF.